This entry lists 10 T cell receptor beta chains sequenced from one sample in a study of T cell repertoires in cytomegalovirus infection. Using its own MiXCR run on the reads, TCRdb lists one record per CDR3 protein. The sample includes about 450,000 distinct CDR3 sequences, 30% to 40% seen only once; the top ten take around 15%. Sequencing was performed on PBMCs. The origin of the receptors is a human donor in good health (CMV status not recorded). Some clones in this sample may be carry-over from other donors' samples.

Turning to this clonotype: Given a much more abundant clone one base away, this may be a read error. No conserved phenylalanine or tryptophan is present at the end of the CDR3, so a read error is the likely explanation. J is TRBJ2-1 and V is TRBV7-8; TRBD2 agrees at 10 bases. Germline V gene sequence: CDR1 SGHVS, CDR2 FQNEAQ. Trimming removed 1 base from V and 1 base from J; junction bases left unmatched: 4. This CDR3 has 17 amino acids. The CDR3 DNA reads TGTGCCAGCAGCTTAGTCACTAGCGGGGCATCCTACAATGAGCAGTTCTTA. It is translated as CASSLVTSGASYNEQFL.

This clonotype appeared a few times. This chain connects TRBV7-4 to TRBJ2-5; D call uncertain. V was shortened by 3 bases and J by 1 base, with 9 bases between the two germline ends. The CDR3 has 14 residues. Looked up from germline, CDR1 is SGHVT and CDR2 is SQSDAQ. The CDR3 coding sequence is TGTGCCAGCAGCTTCCTTCGCGGCCAAGAGACCCAGTACTTC. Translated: CASSFLRGQETQYF.

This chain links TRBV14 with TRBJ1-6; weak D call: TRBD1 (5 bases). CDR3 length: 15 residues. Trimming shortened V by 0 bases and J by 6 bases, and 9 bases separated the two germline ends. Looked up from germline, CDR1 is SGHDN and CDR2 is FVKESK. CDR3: CASSQDVTANSPLHF. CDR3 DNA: TGTGCCAGCAGCCAAGATGTGACAGCTAATTCACCCCTCCACTTT.

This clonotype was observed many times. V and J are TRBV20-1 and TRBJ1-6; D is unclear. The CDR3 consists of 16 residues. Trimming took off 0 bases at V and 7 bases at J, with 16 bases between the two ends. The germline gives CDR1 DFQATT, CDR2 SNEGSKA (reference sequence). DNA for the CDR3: TGCAGTGCTAGAGATGGAAGGCGACAACAGAATTCACCCCTCCACTTT. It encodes CSARDGRRQQNSPLHF.

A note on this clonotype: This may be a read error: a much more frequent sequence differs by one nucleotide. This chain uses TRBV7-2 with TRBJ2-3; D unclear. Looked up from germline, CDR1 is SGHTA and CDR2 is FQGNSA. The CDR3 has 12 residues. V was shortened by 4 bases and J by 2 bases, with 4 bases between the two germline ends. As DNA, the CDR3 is TGTGCCAGCAGCTCCCACACAGATACGCAGTATTTT. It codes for CASSSHTDTQYF.

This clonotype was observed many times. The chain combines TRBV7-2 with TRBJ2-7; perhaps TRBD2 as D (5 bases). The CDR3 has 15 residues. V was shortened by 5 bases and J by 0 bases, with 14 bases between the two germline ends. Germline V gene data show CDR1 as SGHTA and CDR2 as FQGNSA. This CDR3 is CASSPRGRNSYEQYF. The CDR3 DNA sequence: TGTGCCAGCAGCCCCCGCGGGCGAAACTCCTACGAGCAGTACTTC.

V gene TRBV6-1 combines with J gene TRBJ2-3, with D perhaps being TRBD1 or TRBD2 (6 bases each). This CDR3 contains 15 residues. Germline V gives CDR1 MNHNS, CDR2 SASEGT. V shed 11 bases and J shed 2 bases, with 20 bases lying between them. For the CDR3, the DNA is TGTGCCCACGGGACCCGGGGGCCCGTCACAGATACGCAGTATTTT. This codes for CAHGTRGPVTDTQYF.

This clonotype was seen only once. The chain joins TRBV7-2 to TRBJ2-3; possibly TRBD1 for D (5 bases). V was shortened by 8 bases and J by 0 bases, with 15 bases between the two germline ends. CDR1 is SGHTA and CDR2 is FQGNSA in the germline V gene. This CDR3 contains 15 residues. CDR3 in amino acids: CASRRKGPSTDTQYF. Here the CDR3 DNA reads TGTGCCAGCCGGCGAAAGGGGCCTAGCACAGATACGCAGTATTTT. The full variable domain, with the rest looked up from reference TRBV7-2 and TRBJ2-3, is GAGVSQSPSNKVTEKGKDVELRCDPISGHTALYWYRQSLGQGLEFLIYFQGNSAPDKSGLPSDRFSAERTGGSVSTLTIQRTQQEDSAVYLCASRRKGPSTDTQYFGPGTRLTVL.

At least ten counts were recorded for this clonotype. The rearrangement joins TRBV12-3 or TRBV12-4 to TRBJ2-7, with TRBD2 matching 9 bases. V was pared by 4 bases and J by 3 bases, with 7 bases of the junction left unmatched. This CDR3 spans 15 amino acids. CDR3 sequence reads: CASSSIAAGGYEQYF. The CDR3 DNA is TGTGCCAGCAGTTCCATCGCAGCGGGGGGCTACGAGCAGTACTTC.

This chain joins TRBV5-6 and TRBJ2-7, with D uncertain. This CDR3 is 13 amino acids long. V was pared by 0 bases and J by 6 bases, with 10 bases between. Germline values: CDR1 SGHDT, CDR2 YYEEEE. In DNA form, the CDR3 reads TGTGCCAGCAGCTTGGAAGGAGAAGGCGAGCAGTACTTC. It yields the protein CASSLEGEGEQYF.